This TCR beta chain is from a study of T cell responses to AZD1222 COVID-19 vaccine. Study-wide findings and caveats: With dominance at 160-218 and 743-854, vaccine-associated CD4 TCRs spanned spike.

A word on this clone: Its antigen is unidentified.

Libraries were prepared by immunoSEQ multiplex PCR; TCRdb keeps only in-frame clonotypes and omits some of them. The sample contains over 95,000 clones, 80% to 90% of which appear only once. This CDR3 contains 15 residues. Germline CDR1 reads MNHNY; CDR2 reads SVGAGI (reference sequence). After removal of 5 bases from V and 1 base from J, the junction contained 5 bases not matched to a gene. This sequence joins TRBV6-6 and TRBJ2-1; 7 positions agree with TRBD1. Source: peripheral blood, taken on day 0 of AZD1222 vaccination. The sequence derives from an adult in good health. CDR3 in DNA: TGTGCCAGCAGTGAGACAGGGTTTTCCTACAATGAGCAGTTCTTC. It specifies CASSETGFSYNEQFF.